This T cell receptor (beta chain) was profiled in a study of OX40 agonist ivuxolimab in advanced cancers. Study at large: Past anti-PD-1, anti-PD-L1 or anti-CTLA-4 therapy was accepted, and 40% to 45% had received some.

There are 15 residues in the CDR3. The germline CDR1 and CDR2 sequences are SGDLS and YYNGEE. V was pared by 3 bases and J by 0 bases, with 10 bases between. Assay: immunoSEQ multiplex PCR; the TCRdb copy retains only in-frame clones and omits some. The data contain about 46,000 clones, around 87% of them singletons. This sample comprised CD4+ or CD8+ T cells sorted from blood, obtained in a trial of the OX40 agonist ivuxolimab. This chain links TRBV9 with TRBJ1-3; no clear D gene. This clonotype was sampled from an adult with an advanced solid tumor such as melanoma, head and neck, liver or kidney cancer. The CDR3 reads CASSGGEGSGNTIYF. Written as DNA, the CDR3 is TGTGCCAGCAGCGGGGGTGAGGGCTCTGGAAACACCATATATTTT.